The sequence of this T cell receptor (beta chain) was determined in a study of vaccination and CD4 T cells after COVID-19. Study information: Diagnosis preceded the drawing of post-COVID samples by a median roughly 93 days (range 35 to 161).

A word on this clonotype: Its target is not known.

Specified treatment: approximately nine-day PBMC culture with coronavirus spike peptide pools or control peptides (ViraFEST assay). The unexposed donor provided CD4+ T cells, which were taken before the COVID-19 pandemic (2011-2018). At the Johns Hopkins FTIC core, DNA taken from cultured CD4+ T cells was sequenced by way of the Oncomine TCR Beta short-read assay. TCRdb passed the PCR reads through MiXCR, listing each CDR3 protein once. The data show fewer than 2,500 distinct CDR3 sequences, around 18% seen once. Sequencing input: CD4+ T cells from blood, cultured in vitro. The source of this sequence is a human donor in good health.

The CDR3 loop is CASSDRDNNEQFF. The CDR3 DNA sequence: TGTGCCAGCAGCGACAGGGACAACAATGAGCAGTTCTTC. The rearrangement uses TRBV6-4 and TRBJ2-1, with 7 bases fitting TRBD1. V shed 6 bases, J shed 5 bases, and the junction held 4 bases outside the gene matches. Germline V gene data show CDR1 as MRHNA and CDR2 as SNTAGT. The CDR3 totals 13 residues.